This T cell receptor (beta chain) appears in the sequencing data of a study of cytomegalovirus exposure and HLA in healthy donors (TCRdb year 2017). Notes on the research overall: An earlier analysis of approximately 550 of the donors reported approximately 270 Gb of sequence data and more than 90 million unique TCR beta sequences from roughly 180 million T cells. The aim of the study was to test whether cataloging public T cell receptors could identify signatures of past pathogen exposure. An early release covering roughly 640 HLA-typed donors comprised 300 to 350 gigabases of sequencing data and approximately 80 million unique TCR sequences. Genome-wide SNP genotypes for about 60% of the 666 donors were used in a later genetic analysis, which treated that subset as a discovery cohort. A handful of DR-DQ haplotypes were handled as single units for association and clustering because linkage in the cohort was strong. Across approximately 420 genotyped donors of the cohort, an average of about 250,000 unique TCR beta nucleotide sequences per donor were sequenced, and approximately 17% of those sequences were non-productive. Rather than drawing on any new phenotypic data, the later analysis identified candidate immune exposures from TCR beta sequences and the way those sequences occurred across donors. Alongside the repertoire data, information on donor age, sex, ethnicity and CMV serostatus was compiled. HLA typing covered class I and class II loci at four-digit resolution. To predict cytomegalovirus infection status, the study combined high-throughput TCR immunosequencing, statistical association of individual TCRs with disease status, and machine learning. An earlier analysis of a few hundred of the donors applied high-throughput TCR beta sequencing to assess whether each TCR beta V gene segment acted as functional or pseudogenic. A later analysis re-analyzed previously published TCR beta repertoires from 666 donors and added high-resolution HLA genotyping to study TCR occurrence patterns. The number of donors typed differed by locus, with 629-630 for A, B, C, DRB1 and DQB1, around 560 for DQA1, 600 to 610 for DPA1, and approximately 470 for DPB1. All discovery cohort repertoires had been generated using a single sequencing platform. Among the 398 genotyped donors, 75% to 90% belonged to the genetic ancestry cluster associated with self-reported Caucasian donors. In addition to the first cohort of 666 subjects, a separate validation cohort of under 150 different subjects was used. The study used immunosequencing to profile the T cell repertoires of hundreds of subjects and linked those repertoires to cytomegalovirus serostatus. General study outcomes and caveats: Several of the top co-occurrence clusters appeared to be linked to parvovirus B19, influenza, CMV and Epstein-Barr virus, according to a later analysis. Cytomegalovirus status was reported to be diagnosed by the classifier with high specificity and sensitivity in both the original and validation cohorts. A later genetic analysis reported fewer N-insertions in productive TCRs among donors in an Asian-associated ancestry cluster than the approximately 700-donor mean. In vitro tests confirmed that three of the cytomegalovirus-associated TCR beta chains recognize cytomegalovirus antigens. Assigning TCR associations to individual alleles was difficult when HLA alleles, especially DR and DQ, strongly co-occurred. In an earlier analysis of some 640 of the donors, most TCR beta V segments were observed in productive rearrangements about 87% or about 30% of the time, broadly matching IMGT annotations. Immune exposure information for the cohort was limited to CMV serostatus. Because counts were too low, seventeen rarely observed V segments, including chromosome 9 orphons, were left out of the earlier analysis of about 500 of the donors. A later analysis found that most CMV-associated TCR beta chains appeared HLA-restricted, with HLA associations seemingly driven largely by CMV exposure. Linkage disequilibrium might explain the correlated functional status among segregating V segments, but an unknown experimental factor could not be ruled out. A further reported finding was that TCR beta sequences accurately predicted the HLA-A and HLA-B alleles for most subjects in the first cohort. Most TCR sequences were seen in very few donors, while some public TCRs were found in many individuals. In this cohort, only TCR beta chains were sequenced, and detectable features were limited by the absence of alpha or paired-chain data. A later analysis associated about 18,000 TCR beta sequences with specific HLA alleles at a false discovery rate of 0.05. HLA typing was unavailable for some donors at each locus, so association tests used only the typed subset. According to a later analysis, TCR association rates differed among HLA loci, with DRB1 alleles showing the most associated TCRs and HLA-C alleles showing the fewest. In the study, about 150 TCR beta chains were listed as associated with cytomegalovirus. Roughly uniform sequencing depth across donors was assumed in presence/absence analyses, although this assumption may not hold. In a later analysis, HLA-associated TCR beta chains showed more clonal expansion and lower generation probabilities than non-associated chains that were equally common. An association between a missense DCLRE1C variant and V-gene and J-gene trimming of TCR beta chains was found in a later genetic analysis and replicated in an independent cohort. The authors suggested that the approach could potentially be generalized to other disease states and immunological phenotypes. A cluster of highly shared sequence variants was judged likely to represent a technical artifact of the sequencing pipeline.

The cohort consisted of fewer than 700 healthy bone marrow donors. At the time of sampling, all cohort members were nominally healthy, though unrecorded immune exposures were likely present. The donor was CMV seronegative and was included in the group of a few hundred seronegative cohort members. Each donor provided a peripheral blood sample, and peripheral blood mononuclear cells were used for TCR beta sequencing. Genomic DNA was extracted from the blood cell samples with the Qiagen DNeasy Blood Extraction Kit. To prepare the library, the immunoSEQ multiplex PCR assay was applied. The multiplex PCR relied on a mix of 60 forward primers for TCR Vbeta segments and 13 reverse primers for TCR Jbeta segments. A multiplex PCR assay on genomic DNA amplified the CDR3 region of rearranged TCR beta genes. Amplified TCR beta libraries were sequenced as 87-base-pair reads on the Illumina HiSeq System. The authors processed their data as follows. A later analysis counted tens of millions of unique TCR beta chains across the 600 to 850 repertoires, and 9 million to 14 million of these chains were shared by at least two donors. Raw reads were error-corrected and collapsed into unique sequences with a nearest-neighbor algorithm that merged closely related sequences to remove PCR and sequencing errors. V, D and J gene segments were assigned by aligning CDR3 sequences to IMGT reference sequences. For a sequence to be retained, at least a six-nucleotide match to both a V gene segment and a J gene segment was required. A rearrangement was called productive if the CDR3 had no stop codons and remained in frame with V and J, and every other rearrangement was called non-productive. Following IMGT convention, CDR3 was defined as the stretch from the second conserved V-encoded cysteine to the conserved J-encoded phenylalanine. The earlier analysis of about 640 of the donors excluded any sequence lacking an unambiguous match to a single V gene segment. In an earlier analysis of approximately 550 of the donors, V segments were called functional above 56.7% productive rearrangements and were called segregating when the between-donor standard deviation exceeded 5%. A statistical classification framework was developed to diagnose cytomegalovirus status using the catalog of TCR beta chain sequences. V and J gene assignment, in a later analysis, came from comparing TCR nucleotide sequences with IMGT/GENE-DB human TR gene sequences. The TCRdist pipeline was used in a later analysis to assign CDR3 sequences and most-parsimonious VDJ recombination scenarios. A later analysis defined each TCR beta chain by its CDR3 amino acid sequence plus V-gene family, and excluded reads lacking a unique V-gene family. In a later analysis, fewer than 600 highly shared, low-generation-probability nucleotide sequences were removed to address suspected cross-contamination and a sequencing artifact. For each public chain, a later analysis derived a clonal expansion index from normalized ranks of inferred template counts within each repertoire. In a later analysis, generation probabilities were computed with a VDJ recombination model fitted to out-of-frame rearrangements, and the resulting probabilities were checked against IGoR. In a later analysis, TCR-TCR, TCR-HLA and TCR-CMV co-occurrence was scored with hypergeometric tests, and a repertoire-size bias correction was applied to TCR pairs. In a later analysis, false discovery rates were estimated by permuting HLA or CMV assignments 20 times. A later analysis grouped co-occurring TCRs with DBSCAN, adding TCRdist sequence similarity when clustering within HLA-allele-positive subsets. Repertoires with fewer than 30,000 or more than 120,000 public chains, plus five repertoires with anomalous nucleotide sharing, were excluded from co-occurrence clustering. Held by TCRdb, this immuneACCESS table contains in-frame sequences only and omits some clones. Under half of the omission traces to an unresolved V gene where checked; the cause of the rest is unknown. The V and J calls and clone size were taken over from that table, and D and trimming were inferred from the DNA. This sample is represented by under 200,000 clones; 76% of them were singletons. The ten largest make up 0.7% to 0.85% of the sample.

As to this clone: Its binding antigen is unknown. The record has no base qualities; no much larger clone is one base away.

This TCR derives from a female donor in good health and CMV-seronegative. Sequencing used PBMCs.

The CDR3 sequence is CASSYGLAGDVGEETQYF. The nucleotide sequence reads as follows: TGTGCCAGCAGCTACGGACTAGCGGGAGATGTTGGAGAAGAGACCCAGTACTTC. The chain joins TRBV7-8 to TRBJ2-5; 13 bases in between match TRBD2. Spanning cysteine to phenylalanine, the CDR3 consists of 18 amino acids. Of the read, only the CDR3 DNA is kept; its 54 bases are in frame from base 1. The germline V end is reduced by 4 bases and the J end by 3 bases; junction bases left unmatched: 11. The germline V gene encodes CDR1 SGHVS and CDR2 FQNEAQ.